One sample yielded the 24 T cell receptor beta chains listed below, sequenced in a study of blood T cell repertoires in COVID-19. This table comes from immunoSEQ multiplex PCR, and its TCRdb copy is limited to in-frame clones, with some not included. Of about 240,000 clones listed, 75% to 85% are singletons. The sequenced sample consisted of peripheral blood. These receptors were taken from a woman of 80 years or more with COVID-19, enrolled during active disease.

This rearrangement joins TRBV6-2 or TRBV6-3 to TRBJ2-7; D is undetermined. Between the trimmed V and J ends, which lost 5 bases and 1 base, there was a span of 9 bases. CDR1 and CDR2 (germline): MNHEY, SVGEGT. CDR3 size: 13 residues. The CDR3 reads CASSTPASYEQYF. The CDR3, as DNA: TGTGCCAGCAGTACCCCCGCGTCCTACGAGCAGTACTTC.

V is TRBV12-5 and J is TRBJ2-5; perhaps TRBD1 as D (6 bases). V lost 5 bases and J 7 bases, leaving 8 bases between the germline ends. The CDR3 consists of 11 residues. CDR1 and CDR2 from the germline V gene are LGHNT and FRNRAP. CDR3 DNA: TGTGCTAGTGGTGAAGGGGGGACCCAGTACTTC. This gives the protein CASGEGGTQYF. Drawing the rest from reference TRBV12-5 and TRBJ2-5, the complete variable domain is DARVTQTPRHKVTEMGQEVTMRCQPILGHNTVFWYRQTMMQGLELLAYFRNRAPLDDSGMPKDRFSAEMPDATLATLKIQPSEPRDSAVYFCASGEGGTQYFGPGTRLLVL.

The rearrangement uses TRBV30 and TRBJ1-5; TRBD1 is a possible D gene (5 bases). Trimming took 3 bases from V and 2 from J, leaving 11 bases between them. This CDR3 is 14 amino acids long. Germline CDR1 reads GTSNPN; CDR2 reads SVGIG (reference sequence). CDR3 sequence reads: CAWRLGGGNQPQHF. The CDR3 bases are TGTGCCTGGAGGCTCGGAGGGGGCAATCAGCCCCAGCATTTT.

Comment on this clone: A read error may produce the germline difference seen at one junction end. The chain joins TRBV15 to TRBJ2-5; the D gene is possibly TRBD1 (6 bases). The germline V gene has CDR1 LNHNV and CDR2 YYDKDF (reference sequence). The CDR3 extends over 15 amino acids. The CDR3 region is CATSRDRGTKEAQYF. CDR3 bases: TGTGCCACCAGCAGGGACCGTGGGACAAAAGAGGCCCAGTACTTC.

The chain couples TRBV5-1 to TRBJ2-1; D is ambiguous. The CDR3 is 13 residues long. CDR1 is SGHRS and CDR2 is YFSETQ in the germline V gene. V was pared by 4 bases and J by 9 bases, with 14 bases between. The CDR3 is CASSVQTNGEQFF. In DNA, the CDR3 is TGCGCCAGCAGCGTCCAAACGAACGGTGAGCAGTTCTTC. Using reference TRBV5-1 and TRBJ2-1 for the parts outside the CDR3, the full variable domain is KAGVTQTPRYLIKTRGQQVTLSCSPISGHRSVSWYQQTPGQGLQFLFEYFSETQRNKGNFPGRFSGRQFSNSRSEMNVSTLELGDSALYLCASSVQTNGEQFFGPGTRLTVL.

The chain uses TRBV11-3 and TRBJ1-1, with a weak D call TRBD1 (5 bases). Germline lookup yields CDR1 SGHNT and CDR2 YENEEA. The CDR3 consists of 13 residues. V was clipped by 6 bases and J by 1 base, with 9 bases between them. The CDR3 protein is CASSSGKNTEAFF. As DNA, the CDR3 is TGTGCCAGCAGTTCAGGGAAGAACACTGAAGCTTTCTTT.

About this clone: Other DNA sequences in this sample translate to the same CDR3. The chain joins TRBV7-2 to TRBJ2-1, with D perhaps matching TRBD2 (6 bases). The V gene lost 5 bases and the J gene lost 1 base, with 12 bases spanning the gap. The CDR3 has 15 residues. Germline CDR1 is SGHTA and CDR2 is FQGNSA. The CDR3 is CASSLSGSSYNEQFF. CDR3 DNA sequence: TGTGCCAGCAGCCTTAGCGGTTCTTCCTACAATGAGCAGTTCTTC.

CDR3 sequence (DNA): TGTGCCAGCAGCGCTAGCGGGGCAAAACCCAATGAGCAGTTCTTC. Its protein product is CASSASGAKPNEQFF. The chain combines TRBV9 with TRBJ2-1; 9 nucleotides agree with TRBD2. The CDR3 is 15 amino acids. Germline-derived CDR1 and CDR2 are SGDLS and YYNGEE. V dropped 3 bases and J dropped 6; count of bases not matched to a gene: 7. The entire variable domain, with the rest obtained from reference TRBV9 and TRBJ2-1, is as follows: DSGVTQTPKHLITATGQRVTLRCSPRSGDLSVYWYQQSLDQGLQFLIQYYNGEERAKGNILERFSAQQFPDLHSELNLSSLELGDSALYFCASSASGAKPNEQFFGPGTRLTVL.

The genes are TRBV28 and TRBJ2-1; TRBD2 matches at 8 bases. In germline, CDR1 is MDHEN, CDR2 SYDVKM. The CDR3 sequence is 11 residues long. The J segment lost 16 bases and the V segment lost 8 bases, leaving 10 bases of the junction unmatched. The CDR3: CASSSSGSDFF. DNA of the CDR3: TGTGCCAGCTCCTCCAGCGGGAGTGATTTCTTC.

DNA for the CDR3: TGTGCCAGCAGCAAAGTCGAACAGGTCGTGAACACCGGGGAGCTGTTTTTT. This gives the protein CASSKVEQVVNTGELFF. The V and J genes are TRBV21-1 and TRBJ2-2; TRBD1, the table's D call, lacks a check against the DNA. TRBV21-1 counts as a pseudogene. The CDR3 length is 17 residues.

This chain joins TRBV7-3 and TRBJ2-2; 15 bases are a match to TRBD2. This CDR3 has 18 amino acids. V dropped 5 bases and J dropped 6; count of bases not matched to a gene: 10. Germline V CDR1 and CDR2: SGHTA, FQGTGA. The CDR3 protein is CASSPFPGLAGGSGELFF. The CDR3 nucleotides are TGTGCCAGCAGCCCCTTCCCGGGACTAGCGGGAGGATCCGGGGAGCTGTTTTTT.

The chain is built from TRBV14 and TRBJ2-5, with 8 positions matching TRBD2. CDR3 length: 17 amino acids. Germline CDR1 SGHDN, CDR2 FVKESK. J gave up 2 bases and V 1 base, and 9 bases lay outside the gene matches. Here the CDR3 reads CASSQGSLAGPQETQYF. Here the CDR3 DNA reads TGTGCCAGCAGCCAAGGCTCCCTAGCGGGCCCTCAAGAGACCCAGTACTTC.

The V call is TRBV4-1, the J call TRBJ1-4; D may be TRBD1 (6 bases). Germline values: CDR1 MGHRA, CDR2 YSYEKL. This CDR3 spans 13 amino acids. Trimming left V 0 bases short and J 9 bases short, with 8 bases between. This CDR3 reads CASSQDQGQKLFF. The CDR3 DNA sequence: TGCGCCAGCAGCCAAGACCAGGGGCAAAAACTGTTTTTT.

This clone has just one count. The chain couples TRBV5-4 to TRBJ2-1; possible D gene TRBD2, 6 bases. Trimming stripped 0 bases from V and 5 bases from J, with 15 bases between. Germline CDR1 and CDR2: SGHNT and YYREEE (reference sequence). The CDR3 runs to 16 residues. In DNA form, the CDR3 reads TGTGCCAGCAGCTTGGCCGTTTTAGCGGCTAACAATGAGCAGTTCTTC. Its translation: CASSLAVLAANNEQFF.

This sequence joins TRBV2 and TRBJ1-5; D is unclear. Per the germline V gene, CDR1 is SNHLY and CDR2 is FYNNEI. This CDR3 is built from 11 residues. Trimming took off 6 bases at V and 7 bases at J, with 7 bases between the two ends. CDR3 nucleotides: TGTGCCAGCAGGTACAGCCAGCCCCAGCATTTT. Translating it yields CASRYSQPQHF.

The V and J genes are TRBV30 and TRBJ2-7; D is perhaps TRBD2 (5 bases). The V end lost 2 bases, the J end lost 3 bases, and 11 bases lay between the germline ends. The CDR3 spans 13 residues. CDR1 and CDR2 (germline): GTSNPN, SVGIG (reference sequence). CDR3 sequence: CAWSTYSGYEQYF. CDR3 DNA: TGTGCCTGGAGTACATACAGCGGCTACGAGCAGTACTTC.

The V call is TRBV7-9, the J call TRBJ1-4; perhaps TRBD1 as D (5 bases). The CDR3 extends over 14 amino acids. The V gene's germline CDR1 is SEHNR and CDR2 FQNEAQ (reference sequence). Trimming took off 5 bases at V and 5 bases at J, with 12 bases between the two ends. Here the CDR3 DNA reads TGTGCCAGCAGCACATCGGGACTGAATGAAAAACTGTTTTTT. This sequence encodes CASSTSGLNEKLFF.

J is TRBJ1-2 and V is TRBV7-9; 8 nucleotides match TRBD1. After removal of 0 bases from V and 4 bases from J, the junction contained 7 bases not matched to a gene. CDR1 SEHNR and CDR2 FQNEAQ come from the germline V gene (reference sequence). CDR3 length: 16 amino acids. As DNA, the CDR3 is TGTGCCAGCAGCTTAGCCACAGGGGGTACTATCTATGGCTACACCTTC. It translates to CASSLATGGTIYGYTF.

This clone was found many times. The chain recombines TRBV28 with TRBJ1-2; perhaps TRBD1 as D (6 bases). Germline CDR1 and CDR2: MDHEN and SYDVKM. Trimming removed 6 bases at V and 3 bases at J, with 17 bases between. The CDR3 has 15 amino acids. The CDR3 here is CASRSQGPTHYGYTF. The CDR3 DNA sequence: TGTGCCAGCAGATCGCAGGGGCCCACTCACTATGGCTACACCTTC.

The chain is built from TRBV7-8 and TRBJ2-5; D is unresolved. The V and J ends lost 0 bases and 7 bases respectively, with 15 bases between them. Germline V lookup: CDR1 SGHVS, CDR2 FQNEAQ. This CDR3 region has 15 residues. This CDR3 reads CASSLAPGVVGTQYF. The CDR3, as DNA: TGTGCCAGCAGCTTAGCACCTGGAGTGGTGGGGACCCAGTACTTC.

The table lists this clone with a count of one. This sequence joins TRBV14 and TRBJ1-1; D is undetermined. V was trimmed by 4 bases and J by 6 bases, leaving 12 bases between them. CDR3 length: 13 amino acids. Looked up from germline, CDR1 is SGHDN and CDR2 is FVKESK. The CDR3 sequence is CASSPSWRAEAFF. DNA of the CDR3: TGTGCCAGCAGCCCATCCTGGCGGGCTGAAGCTTTCTTT.

The chain has TRBV2 and TRBJ1-5; D gene ambiguous. There are 15 residues in the CDR3. V gave up 7 bases and J gave up 0 bases, with 13 bases separating them. Germline loops: CDR1 SNHLY, CDR2 FYNNEI. Written as DNA, the CDR3 is TGTGCCAGCACCCCCAGAGGACTTAGCAATCAGCCCCAGCATTTT. The encoded protein is CASTPRGLSNQPQHF. Filled out from reference TRBV2 and TRBJ1-5, the complete variable domain reads EPEVTQTPSHQVTQMGQEVILRCVPISNHLYFYWYRQILGQKVEFLVSFYNNEISEKSEIFDDQFSVERPDGSNFTLKIRSTKLEDSAMYFCASTPRGLSNQPQHFGDGTRLSIL.

The chain employs TRBV6-5 and TRBJ1-2; no clear D. Between the trimmed V and J ends, which lost 7 bases and 2 bases, there was a span of 11 bases. CDR1 MNHEY and CDR2 SVGAGI come from the germline V gene. The CDR3 covers 13 residues. In DNA form, the CDR3 reads TGTGCCAGCACCAAACAGAACAACTATGGCTACACCTTC. This gives the protein CASTKQNNYGYTF.

The rearrangement links TRBV5-5 to TRBJ1-5; 9 bases agree with TRBD1. The V and J ends lost 0 bases and 9 bases, in that order; junction bases with no gene match: 4. CDR1 is SGHKS and CDR2 is YYEKEE in the germline V gene (reference sequence). The CDR3 is 14 residues long. The CDR3 region is CASSLGDRARPQHF. In DNA, the CDR3 is TGTGCCAGCAGCTTGGGGGACAGGGCGCGGCCCCAGCATTTT.